This entry describes one T cell receptor beta chain. Its target is not known. This entry is derived from a study of cytomegalovirus exposure and HLA in healthy donors. Primers for the PCR totalled 60 Vbeta and 13 Jbeta. The protocol was immunoSEQ multiplex PCR, while the TCRdb copy is restricted to in-frame clones and leaves out a portion. Counted here are approximately 100,000 clones, around 10% occurring once; the ten biggest clones make up less than 6%. Study findings and constraints: Through in vitro validation, a few CMV-associated chains were shown to be specific for CMV antigens. Later analysis identified several of the most significant clusters that appeared linked to common viral pathogens.

Germline V lookup: CDR1 MDHEN, CDR2 SYDVKM. Trimming took off 7 bases at V and 3 bases at J, with 19 bases between the two ends. The CDR3 is 15 residues long. The clonotype comes from a man aged 40-49 years in good health and CMV-seropositive. The specimen was PBMCs. V is TRBV28 and J is TRBJ2-7, with D tentatively TRBD2 (6 bases). This CDR3 reads CASTHAGSRVYEQYF. The CDR3 DNA sequence: TGTGCCAGCACCCATGCGGGGAGTCGCGTCTACGAGCAGTACTTC.